One sample yielded the 6 T cell receptor beta chains listed below, sequenced in a study of OX40 agonist ivuxolimab in advanced cancers. Only in-frame clones appear in the TCRdb table, and some are missing; sequencing was by immunoSEQ multiplex PCR. The sample has approximately 75,000 clones, more than 75% seen once; the top ten hold over 0.3%. Sequenced here: CD4+ or CD8+ T cells sorted from blood, sampled in a trial of the OX40 agonist ivuxolimab. These receptors all stem from an adult with an advanced solid tumor such as melanoma, head and neck, liver or kidney cancer.

The chain uses TRBV7-9 and TRBJ1-2; TRBD1 is a possible D gene (5 bases). The CDR3 covers 14 residues. V was trimmed by 6 bases and J by 7 bases, leaving 18 bases between them. CDR1 is SEHNR and CDR2 is FQNEAQ in the germline V gene (reference sequence). For the CDR3, the DNA is TGTGCCAGCAGTCGGGAGGGGCCAGGTAGTGGCTACACCTTC. Amino acid sequence: CASSREGPGSGYTF. The full variable domain, its missing parts supplied by reference TRBV7-9 and TRBJ1-2, is DTGVSQNPRHKITKRGQNVTFRCDPISEHNRLYWYRQTLGQGPEFLTYFQNEAQLEKSRLLSDRFSAERPKGSFSTLEIQRTEQGDSAMYLCASSREGPGSGYTFGSGTRLTVV.

The chain uses TRBV6-5 and TRBJ1-4; D possibly corresponds to TRBD1 (6 bases). CDR1 and CDR2 from the germline V gene are MNHEY and SVGAGI. There are 16 residues in the CDR3. V was clipped by 4 bases and J by 5 bases, with 17 bases between them. CDR3 in amino acids: CASSLGPGASNEKLFF. The DNA of the CDR3 is TGTGCCAGCAGTTTGGGCCCAGGGGCCTCCAATGAAAAACTGTTTTTT.

J is TRBJ2-1 and V is TRBV25-1; D is undetermined. V dropped 2 bases and J dropped 6 bases, with 5 bases sitting between them. CDR3 size: 12 residues. CDR1 is MGHDK and CDR2 is SYGVNS in the germline V gene. The CDR3 region is CASSEIGNEQFF. As DNA, the CDR3 is TGTGCCAGCAGTGAAATAGGCAATGAGCAGTTCTTC.

The V call is TRBV19, the J call TRBJ2-3, with 14 positions matching TRBD2. The V and J ends lost 4 bases and 2 bases, in that order; junction bases with no gene match: 8. The germline V gene has CDR1 LNHDA and CDR2 SQIVND (reference sequence). The CDR3 consists of 18 residues. CDR3 amino acids: CASSTPGLAGATTDTQYF. CDR3 in DNA: TGTGCCAGTAGTACCCCGGGACTAGCGGGGGCCACCACAGATACGCAGTATTTT. The full variable domain, with the rest looked up from reference TRBV19 and TRBJ2-3, is DGGITQSPKYLFRKEGQNVTLSCEQNLNHDAMYWYRQDPGQGLRLIYYSQIVNDFQKGDIAEGYSVSREKKESFPLTVTSAQKNPTAFYLCASSTPGLAGATTDTQYFGPGTRLTVL.

The chain employs TRBV7-2 and TRBJ1-2, with TRBD1 matching over 9 bases. V lost 5 bases, J lost 4 bases, and 11 bases stayed unmatched. The germline V gene has CDR1 SGHTA and CDR2 FQGNSA. The CDR3 consists of 16 residues. CDR3 residues: CASSRGTGYEFYGYTF. CDR3 nucleotide sequence: TGTGCCAGCAGCCGGGGGACAGGGTACGAATTCTATGGCTACACCTTC.

This chain links TRBV29-1 with TRBJ1-4, with D tentatively TRBD1 (5 bases). CDR3 length equals 15 residues. The germline CDR1 and CDR2 sequences are SQVTM and ANQGSEA. Trimming took off 3 bases at V and 2 bases at J, with 13 bases between the two ends. The DNA of the CDR3 is TGCAGCGTTGACACAGGTTCCGCGACTAATGAAAAACTGTTTTTT. It encodes CSVDTGSATNEKLFF. Filled out from reference TRBV29-1 and TRBJ1-4, the complete variable domain reads SAVISQKPSRDICQRGTSLTIQCQVDSQVTMMFWYRQQPGQSLTLIATANQGSEATYESGFVIDKFPISRPNLTFSTLTVSNMSPEDSSIYLCSVDTGSATNEKLFFGSGTQLSVL.